Each of the 10 T cell receptor beta chains below was sequenced from the same sample in a study of beta chain features in type 1 diabetes. Study observations and caveats: Across all four CD4+ subsets, people with type 1 diabetes showed modestly shorter TCRB CDR3s.

Their target antigens are unknown. Expressed TCRB transcripts were sequenced, since all the RNA that had been isolated was reverse transcribed. Method: immunoSEQ multiplex PCR; TCRdb's copy keeps in-frame clones and lacks some. The sample carries around 710,000 clones, 9.5% to 15% recorded once. The sample was naive CD4+ T cells from blood. Source of these receptors: a man aged 25-45 years with type 1 diabetes.

The CDR3 region is CASSPLGNTQYF. Written as DNA, the CDR3 is TGTGCCAGTAGTCCCCTTGGAAATACGCAGTATTTT. The chain links TRBV19 to TRBJ2-3; D uncertain. Trimming pared 5 bases from V and 7 bases from J, leaving 10 bases between. The CDR3 has 12 residues. Germline V lookup: CDR1 LNHDA, CDR2 SQIVND (reference sequence). Combining the CDR3 with reference TRBV19 and TRBJ2-3 gives the whole variable domain DGGITQSPKYLFRKEGQNVTLSCEQNLNHDAMYWYRQDPGQGLRLIYYSQIVNDFQKGDIAEGYSVSREKKESFPLTVTSAQKNPTAFYLCASSPLGNTQYFGPGTRLTVL.

CDR3 residues: CASSLDRGVDTQYF. The CDR3 DNA follows: TGTGCCAGCAGCTTGGACAGAGGGGTAGATACGCAGTATTTT. V and J are TRBV7-2 and TRBJ2-3, with D possibly TRBD1 on 6 matching bases. The CDR3 consists of 14 residues. The V gene lost 3 bases and the J gene lost 5 bases, with 12 bases spanning the gap. CDR1 and CDR2 from the germline V gene are SGHTA and FQGNSA.

This clone was counted a few times. V and J are TRBV29-1 and TRBJ1-2; 7 bases align to TRBD1. Unmatched junction bases numbered 5, after V lost 4 bases and J lost 6 bases. The CDR3 totals 12 residues. Germline-derived CDR1 and CDR2 are SQVTM and ANQGSEA. The CDR3 is CSVAGQEDGYTF. CDR3 bases: TGCAGCGTTGCTGGACAGGAAGATGGCTACACCTTC.

The chain links TRBV28 to TRBJ2-6; D is uncertain. Germline V lookup: CDR1 MDHEN, CDR2 SYDVKM. V was shortened by 5 bases and J by 0 bases, with 17 bases between the two germline ends. The CDR3 length is 18 residues. CDR3 nucleotides: TGTGCCAGCAGTGATTGGGGTAGTGCGACCTCTGGGGCCAACGTCCTGACTTTC. Translating gives CASSDWGSATSGANVLTF. The full variable domain, its missing parts supplied by reference TRBV28 and TRBJ2-6, is DVKVTQSSRYLVKRTGEKVFLECVQDMDHENMFWYRQDPGLGLRLIYFSYDVKMKEKGDIPEGYSVSREKKERFSLILESASTNQTSMYLCASSDWGSATSGANVLTFGAGSRLTVL.

The rearrangement links TRBV15 to TRBJ1-2; no clear D. Between the trimmed V and J ends, which lost 3 bases and 5 bases, there was a span of 13 bases. The CDR3 length is 14 residues. Germline assignment: CDR1 LNHNV and CDR2 YYDKDF (reference sequence). The CDR3 DNA reads as TGTGCCACCAGCAGCCCCAGCCTCAGGTATGGCTACACCTTC. Translating gives CATSSPSLRYGYTF.

This sequence joins TRBV11-2 and TRBJ2-5; TRBD2 aligns across 10 bases. Losses at the gene ends were 2 bases for V and 7 bases for J; bases not matched to a gene: 7. CDR1 and CDR2 from the germline V gene are SGHAT and FQNNGV. The CDR3 runs 15 residues. The DNA of the CDR3 is TGTGCCAGCAGCTTATCGGGGACTAGCGTTGGGACCCAGTACTTC. Protein sequence: CASSLSGTSVGTQYF. Variable domain in full (rest from reference TRBV11-2 and TRBJ2-5): EAGVAQSPRYKIIEKRQSVAFWCNPISGHATLYWYQQILGQGPKLLIQFQNNGVVDDSQLPKDRFSAERLKGVDSTLKIQPAKLEDSAVYLCASSLSGTSVGTQYFGPGTRLLVL.

As DNA, the CDR3 is TGTGCCAGCACCGACAGGGGAGGGGAAGAGACCCAGTACTTC. Translation: CASTDRGGEETQYF. The chain recombines TRBV6-6 with TRBJ2-5, with a possible D match to TRBD1 (8 bases). The germline CDR1 and CDR2 sequences are MNHNY and SVGAGI (reference sequence). CDR3 length: 14 residues. V was clipped by 7 bases and J by 3 bases, with 15 bases between them.

A word on this clone: Within the sample, other DNA sequences also encode this same CDR3. The chain couples TRBV30 to TRBJ1-5; no firm D call. Germline CDR1 GTSNPN, CDR2 SVGIG (reference sequence). V lost 2 bases and J 0 bases, leaving 5 bases between the germline ends. This CDR3 has 13 residues. The CDR3 loop is CAWSPDSNQPQHF. In DNA form, the CDR3 reads TGTGCCTGGAGTCCCGATAGCAATCAGCCCCAGCATTTT. The whole variable domain, remainder taken from reference TRBV30 and TRBJ1-5, is SQTIHQWPATLVQPVGSPLSLECTVEGTSNPNLYWYRQAAGRGLQLLFYSVGIGQISSEVPQNLSASRPQDRQFILSSKKLLLSDSGFYLCAWSPDSNQPQHFGDGTRLSIL.

This clone was found a few times. The J gene is TRBJ2-5, the V gene TRBV7-2, with TRBD1 as a possible D gene (6 bases). Germline V gene lookup returns CDR1 SGHTA and CDR2 FQGNSA. V lost 3 bases and J 5 bases, leaving 16 bases between the germline ends. The CDR3 contains 15 residues. CDR3 sequence (DNA): TGTGCCAGCAGCTTCGTGACAGGTCTAGAGGAGACCCAGTACTTC. This gives the protein CASSFVTGLEETQYF.

The V and J genes are TRBV7-2 and TRBJ1-2; D remains ambiguous. V lost 0 bases to trimming and J lost 8 bases, with 13 bases between them. The CDR3 covers 14 residues. Germline CDR1 reads SGHTA; CDR2 reads FQGNSA. CDR3 nucleotides: TGTGCCAGCAGCTTAGCCATGGGATCTACAGGCTACACCTTC. Translation: CASSLAMGSTGYTF.